This T cell receptor beta chain was recovered during a study of blood T cell repertoires in COVID-19. Study at large: COVID-19 samples, acute and convalescent, were from the United States, Italy and Spain. Sources were T cells, B-cell-depleted T cells, or PBMCs; the material itself was cDNA or gDNA.

J lost 4 bases, V lost 4 bases, and 12 bases had no gene match. Germline V lookup: CDR1 SGHRS, CDR2 YFSETQ. The CDR3 totals 17 residues. Study processing details: Reference gene primers were amplified, and this amplification served to estimate nucleated cell counts. Only in-frame clones appear in the TCRdb table, and some are missing; sequencing was by immunoSEQ multiplex PCR. The V and J calls and clone size come from that table; D and trimming were worked out from the DNA. The data show 190,000 or so clones, 90% seen once. The source material was peripheral blood. V is TRBV5-1 and J is TRBJ2-1; TRBD1 matches at 9 bases. The TCR originated in a man in his forties or fifties with acute or convalescent COVID-19. The CDR3 region has the DNA TGCGCCAGCAGCACAGAGGCCGGGACAGGGCTTTACAATGAGCAGTTCTTC. It specifies CASSTEAGTGLYNEQFF.